These T cell receptor beta chains were read from a single sample in a study of cytomegalovirus exposure and HLA in healthy donors. This table comes from immunoSEQ multiplex PCR, and its TCRdb copy is limited to in-frame clones, with some not included. The data hold roughly 180,000 clones, with 80% observed a single time. Specimen: PBMCs. These receptors were obtained from a woman aged 30 to 39 in good health and CMV-seronegative. Each CDR3 is given with its conserved first and last residue. The D gene is left open where the match is weak. Rows give clone size only sometimes, using once, few, many, or a class for an expanded clone.

J,size,V,D,DNA,CDR3
TRBJ2-5,NA,TRBV2,TRBD2,TGTGCCAGCAGTGAAAGAACTAGCGGGGGGCAAGAGACCCAGTACTTC,CASSERTSGGQETQYF
TRBJ2-1,NA,TRBV5-1,TRBD2,TGCGCCAGCAGCTACCTGGGACTAGCGGACTACAATGAGCAGTTCTTC,CASSYLGLADYNEQFF
TRBJ1-2,NA,TRBV2,TRBD1,TGTGCCAGCAAGGAGGGGGCTCAGGGCTATGGCTACACCTTC,CASKEGAQGYGYTF
TRBJ2-3,NA,TRBV2,NA,TGTGCCAGCTCCCTCGGAAGCAGGGGAGAAGGCACAGATACGCAGTATTTT,CASSLGSRGEGTDTQYF
TRBJ1-6,NA,TRBV30,NA,TGTGCCTGGAATCGGGGACAATCCTCACCCCTCCACTTT,CAWNRGQSSPLHF
TRBJ2-7,NA,TRBV5-6,NA,TGTGCCAGCAGCTTGAGTACTGGGGCGACCTACGAGCAGTACTTC,CASSLSTGATYEQYF
TRBJ2-1,NA,TRBV27,NA,TGTGCCAGCAAACCCTGGGGCAGTATTGTTTTCAATGAGCAGTTCTTC,CASKPWGSIVFNEQFF
TRBJ1-5,NA,TRBV6-1,TRBD1,TGTGCCAGCAGTGGGATGACAGACAGGGGTTCTCAGCCCCAGCATTTT,CASSGMTDRGSQPQHF
TRBJ2-3,NA,TRBV10-1,TRBD1,TGCGCCAGCAGTGAACCGGGACAGGGATTGTATTTT,CASSEPGQGLYF
TRBJ2-5,NA,TRBV5-6,TRBD1,TGTGCCAGCAGCGATCCGGGACAGGGGGCTGAGACCCAGTACTTC,CASSDPGQGAETQYF
TRBJ2-5,NA,TRBV5-1,NA,TGCGCCAGCAGCTCCTTCGGGGCGGGGGCTGGAGAGACCCAGTACTTC,CASSSFGAGAGETQYF
TRBJ1-2,NA,TRBV11-2,NA,TGTGCCAGCAGCACCTCCCCAGGGTTTGGCTACACCTTC,CASSTSPGFGYTF
TRBJ1-4,NA,TRBV29-1,TRBD1,TGCAGCGTCGGGACAGAGCTTAATGAAAAACTGTTTTTT,CSVGTELNEKLFF
TRBJ2-1,NA,TRBV5-1,TRBD1,TGCGCCAGCATCCCATCCTTCCGGGACAGGGTTAGTTCTACTGAGCAGTTCTTC,CASIPSFRDRVSSTEQFF
TRBJ1-1,NA,TRBV14,NA,TGTGCCAGCAGCCAAGAGGCAGGGTGGAGCCCCTCGGCTGAAGCTTTCTTT,CASSQEAGWSPSAEAFF
TRBJ2-5,NA,TRBV2,TRBD2,TGTGCCAGCAAGCTAGTTGGACTAGCGGCAGAGACCCAGTACTTC,CASKLVGLAAETQYF
TRBJ2-1,NA,TRBV7-2,TRBD2,TGTGCCAGCAGCCTACGGGGCGGGGGGGATGGGTGGCAGTTCTTC,CASSLRGGGDGWQFF
TRBJ1-3,few,TRBV7-2,TRBD1,TGTGCCAGCAGCTCCGACCCGGACAGGGGATACACCATATATTTT,CASSSDPDRGYTIYF